The 4 T cell receptor beta chains reported below all come from one sample, sequenced in a study of a mutant IDH1 vaccine in newly diagnosed glioma. Sample time point: week 35, safety follow-up. Each dose of the vaccine consisted of 300 ug of mutant IDH1 20-mer peptide, with topical imiquimod. These receptors are not linked to any known antigen. This table comes from immunoSEQ multiplex PCR, and its TCRdb copy is limited to in-frame clones, with some not included. The sample yields some 33,000 clones, around 79% seen once. The material was PBMCs, obtained from a glioma patient whose treatment included an IDH1 peptide vaccine. Receptors originate from a woman aged 25 to 39 with glioma. Some clones in this sample may be carry-over from other donors' samples.

V and J are TRBV6-5 and TRBJ1-2, with D possibly TRBD1 on 6 matching bases. The V end was cut by 1 base, the J end by 5 bases, with 14 bases between. Per the germline V gene, CDR1 is MNHEY and CDR2 is SVGAGI. CDR3 length: 15 residues. The CDR3 region is CASSYWGPMGYGYTF. The DNA for the CDR3 is TGTGCCAGCAGTTACTGGGGGCCCATGGGGTATGGCTACACCTTC.

The chain uses TRBV9 and TRBJ2-1; D may correspond to TRBD1 or TRBD2 (5 bases each). Germline V gene sequence: CDR1 SGDLS, CDR2 YYNGEE. The CDR3 covers 14 residues. Trimming took off 4 bases at V and 4 bases at J, with 12 bases between the two ends. The CDR3 sequence: CASSYSGLYNEQFF. CDR3 sequence (DNA): TGTGCCAGCAGCTATTCGGGGCTTTACAATGAGCAGTTCTTC.

V is TRBV19 and J is TRBJ2-7; D may be TRBD2 (6 bases). Germline V CDR1 and CDR2: LNHDA, SQIVND (reference sequence). This CDR3 region has 14 residues. Between the trimmed V and J ends, which lost 3 bases and 2 bases, there was a span of 11 bases. The CDR3 loop reads CASSMAGTTYEQYF. CDR3 DNA sequence: TGTGCCAGTAGTATGGCGGGAACGACCTACGAGCAGTACTTC.

This clone has just a few counts. The gene calls are TRBV6-1 and TRBJ1-2, with D tentatively TRBD1 (5 bases). Trimming left V 0 bases short and J 4 bases short, with 15 bases between. The CDR3 consists of 16 residues. Germline CDR1 reads MNHNS; CDR2 reads SASEGT. CDR3 protein: CASSEASRQGVYGYTF. The CDR3 coding sequence is TGTGCCAGCAGTGAAGCGAGCCGGCAGGGTGTCTATGGCTACACCTTC.